The entry below gives a single TCR beta chain sequence along with its context. Its antigen remains unknown. Treatment described: about 20 received Ad26.COV2.S at low or high dose, single or two shots; several received placebo; per-sample allocation not given. The investigators took samples on day 63 after the first vaccine or placebo injection. Donor was an adult aged 18-55 years in Boston. Wuhan-strain spike was delivered by a replication-incompetent Ad26 vector. Here immunoSEQ multiplex PCR was the method, and the copy in TCRdb shows in-frame clones only, minus some. There are a few hundred thousand clones in the sample; about four fifths occur only once, and about 8% lies in the top ten. The data belong to a study of Ad26.COV2.S vaccination and SARS-CoV-2 variants. For the study at large: Each vaccinee took Ad26.COV2.S intramuscularly, once or twice 56 days apart. Study findings and constraints: It is possible that the TCR breadth and depth analyses underestimated the total T cell responses.

The CDR3 has 16 residues. The V and J ends lost 4 bases and 6 bases respectively, with 19 bases between them. The germline gives CDR1 SGHNT, CDR2 YYREEE (reference sequence). The receptor comes from a person aged 18 to 65 who received the Ad26.COV2.S COVID-19 vaccine or a placebo. Sequencing was performed on peripheral blood, taken in a trial of Ad26.COV2.S vaccine versus placebo. This chain uses TRBV5-4 with TRBJ1-4, with D maybe TRBD1 (6 bases). In DNA form, the CDR3 reads TGTGCCAGCAGCGGGGCGAGGGGGGGAGCTGATGAAAAACTGTTTTTT. It is translated as CASSGARGGADEKLFF.